The 32 T cell receptor beta chains below were found in one sample sequenced in a study of T-cell memory formation after mild COVID-19. TCRdb re-analysed the 5' RACE reads in MiXCR, keeping a single row per CDR3 protein. The sample records 350,000 to 550,000 distinct CDR3 sequences, about a sixth being singletons. Source material: PBMCs or a T cell subset sorted from them (not recorded which). Receptor source: a man aged 18 to 35 who had mild COVID-19 (a few samples of this study predate the infection). Cell type and time point are not known.

This clonotype appeared a few times. This sequence joins TRBV20-1 and TRBJ1-1; D might be TRBD1 (5 bases). This CDR3 comprises 14 residues. Germline V gene sequence: CDR1 DFQATT, CDR2 SNEGSKA (reference sequence). V dropped 3 bases and J dropped 4 bases, with 15 bases sitting between them. The CDR3 spells CSAREGRVVTEAFF. The CDR3 DNA reads TGCAGTGCTAGGGAGGGGCGAGTGGTCACTGAAGCTTTCTTT.

The chain carries TRBV5-1 and TRBJ2-5; no definite D call. Trimming took 4 bases from V and 4 from J, leaving 11 bases between them. Germline CDR1 is SGHRS and CDR2 is YFSETQ. This CDR3 comprises 13 residues. The CDR3: CASSPVGAETQYF. The CDR3 nucleotides are TGCGCCAGCAGCCCGGTGGGTGCAGAGACCCAGTACTTC. The variable domain in full, with the rest retrieved from reference TRBV5-1 and TRBJ2-5, is KAGVTQTPRYLIKTRGQQVTLSCSPISGHRSVSWYQQTPGQGLQFLFEYFSETQRNKGNFPGRFSGRQFSNSRSEMNVSTLELGDSALYLCASSPVGAETQYFGPGTRLLVL.

This chain links TRBV6-5 with TRBJ1-1; the match to TRBD1 covers 9 bases. Trimming took 6 bases from V and 0 from J; bases not matched to a gene: 8. Germline V gives CDR1 MNHEY, CDR2 SVGAGI. This CDR3 is 16 amino acids long. The CDR3 sequence: CASRRDRVDMNTEAFF. The CDR3 DNA sequence: TGTGCCAGCAGACGGGACAGGGTAGATATGAACACTGAAGCTTTCTTT.

This clonotype was recorded a few times. J is TRBJ2-4 and V is TRBV20-1, with D perhaps matching TRBD1 (6 bases). The CDR3 is 15 residues long. Germline V gene lookup returns CDR1 DFQATT and CDR2 SNEGSKA (reference sequence). Trimming took 6 bases from V and 4 from J, leaving 19 bases between them. CDR3 DNA: TGCAGTGCCAGGGCGGACAGCCGGACGAAAAACATTCAGTACTTC. Protein: CSARADSRTKNIQYF.

This clonotype has a handful of counts. The CDR3 reads CASSLTGGLQPQHF. The CDR3 DNA is TGTGCCAGCAGTTTAACAGGGGGCTTACAGCCCCAGCATTTT. This chain connects TRBV12-3 or TRBV12-4 to TRBJ1-5, with 9 bases lining up with TRBD1. This CDR3 comprises 14 residues. V shed 2 bases, J shed 7 bases, and the junction held 3 bases outside the gene matches.

In this sample, this clonotype turned up a few times. V is TRBV7-2 and J is TRBJ2-1; TRBD2 matches at 7 bases. Trimming at V came to 5 bases and at J to 10 bases, leaving 11 bases not matched to a gene. This CDR3 comprises 14 residues. Germline V CDR1 and CDR2: SGHTA, FQGNSA. The CDR3 sequence: CASSPPGGGGEQFF. For the CDR3, the DNA is TGTGCCAGCAGCCCCCCTGGCGGGGGAGGCGAGCAGTTCTTC.

The table lists this clonotype with many counts. The chain is built from TRBV28 and TRBJ1-4, with D uncertain. V was cut by 4 bases and J by 8 bases, with 14 bases left in between. Per the germline V gene, CDR1 is MDHEN and CDR2 is SYDVKM. The CDR3 loop spans 14 amino acids. CDR3 protein: CASSSVEGGEKLFF. The CDR3 DNA is TGTGCCAGCAGTTCCGTGGAAGGAGGAGAAAAACTGTTTTTT.

There are many counts of this clonotype. The chain employs TRBV5-1 and TRBJ2-5; D possibly corresponds to TRBD2 (5 bases). V was pared by 0 bases and J by 3 bases, with 12 bases between. The CDR3 has 15 amino acids. Germline V gene data show CDR1 as SGHRS and CDR2 as YFSETQ. CDR3 coding DNA: TGCGCCAGCAGCTTGGTGAAAGCGGTGGAAGAGACCCAGTACTTC. Its translation is CASSLVKAVEETQYF.

The rearrangement links TRBV7-2 to TRBJ2-3, with D unclear. From germline, CDR1 is SGHTA and CDR2 FQGNSA. CDR3 length equals 13 residues. V was pared by 5 bases and J by 5 bases, with 11 bases between. The CDR3 reads CASSPLSGDTQYF. In nucleotides, the CDR3 is TGTGCCAGCAGCCCGCTGTCTGGAGATACGCAGTATTTT.

The chain links TRBV4-1 to TRBJ2-1, with D possibly being TRBD1 (6 bases). The CDR3 extends over 17 amino acids. V was pared by 1 base and J by 1 base, with 14 bases between. Per the germline V gene, CDR1 is MGHRA and CDR2 is YSYEKL. CDR3 sequence reads: CASSQARNRVSYNEQFF. CDR3 nucleotides: TGCGCCAGCAGCCAAGCCCGAAACAGGGTTTCCTACAATGAGCAGTTCTTC.

This clonotype has just a few counts. The rearrangement uses TRBV10-3 and TRBJ1-2; 8 bases align to TRBD1. The germline V gene has CDR1 ENHRY and CDR2 SYGVKD. The V segment lost 3 bases and the J segment 10 bases; nucleotides outside the gene matches: 7. The CDR3 is 13 residues long. This CDR3 is CAISENTGGHYTF. The CDR3 DNA is TGTGCCATCAGTGAAAATACAGGGGGTCACTACACCTTC.

This clonotype was seen a few times. The J gene is TRBJ1-2, the V gene TRBV6-5, with 7 bases matching TRBD1. Germline V gives CDR1 MNHEY, CDR2 SVGAGI. This CDR3 spans 14 amino acids. The J segment lost 7 bases and the V segment lost 8 bases, leaving 13 bases of the junction unmatched. CDR3 in DNA: TGTGCCAGCGGCCCCGGGACAGCCATTTCTGGCTACACCTTC. Translation gives CASGPGTAISGYTF.

J is TRBJ2-3 and V is TRBV10-3, with 10 bases identical to TRBD1. The ends lost 10 bases at V and 4 bases at J; junction bases unmatched: 2. Germline V gene sequence: CDR1 ENHRY, CDR2 SYGVKD. The CDR3 consists of 12 residues. CDR3 protein: CATGTGADTQYF. The CDR3 nucleotides read TGTGCCACTGGGACAGGGGCAGATACGCAGTATTTT.

The chain couples TRBV4-1 to TRBJ1-1; no clear D. Germline CDR1 and CDR2: MGHRA and YSYEKL. The CDR3 has 14 residues. Trimming took off 4 bases at V and 1 base at J, with 10 bases between the two ends. The CDR3 spells CASSRSQPNTEAFF. CDR3 nucleotides: TGCGCCAGCAGCCGAAGTCAGCCGAACACTGAAGCTTTCTTT.

This rearrangement joins TRBV6-2 or TRBV6-3 to TRBJ2-4; D call uncertain. From germline, CDR1 is MNHEY and CDR2 SVGEGT. CDR3 length: 13 residues. Deletions cut 8 bases from V and 0 bases from J, with 8 bases between. The CDR3 here is CASGWVAKNIQYF. The CDR3 nucleotides are TGTGCCAGCGGATGGGTAGCCAAAAACATTCAGTACTTC.

Concerning this clonotype itself: This may be a read error, as it is one base from a much larger clone. V usage is TRBV20-1 and J usage is TRBJ1-4, with D unresolved. Germline V gene lookup returns CDR1 DFQATT and CDR2 SNEGSKA (reference sequence). This CDR3 is built from 15 residues. The chain's CDR3 is CSGRDPGGRNEKLFF. DNA for the CDR3: TGCAGTGGTAGAGATCCGGGCGGACGAAATGAAAAACTGTTTTTT.

J is TRBJ2-5 and V is TRBV12-3 or TRBV12-4, with D perhaps matching TRBD2 (5 bases). The CDR3 loop spans 13 amino acids. Trimming left V 2 bases short and J 5 bases short, with 9 bases between. As DNA, the CDR3 is TGTGCCAGCAGTTTACTGACGGGGGAGACCCAGTACTTC. It encodes CASSLLTGETQYF.

The chain couples TRBV4-2 to TRBJ1-6, with D perhaps TRBD1 (6 bases). V lost 2 bases and J lost 9, with 14 bases in between. Germline lookup yields CDR1 LGHNA and CDR2 YNFKEQ. The CDR3 totals 15 residues. The CDR3 DNA reads TGTGCCAGCAGCCAATGGGCGGGGGCGGGTTCACCCCTCCACTTT. Translated: CASSQWAGAGSPLHF.

The chain links TRBV28 to TRBJ1-2; 7 bases are shared with TRBD1. The germline V gene encodes CDR1 MDHEN and CDR2 SYDVKM. The V gene end was trimmed by 6 bases and the J gene end by 3 bases; junction bases not matched to a gene: 7. This CDR3 is built from 14 residues. CDR3 in DNA: TGTGCCAGCAGCCGCCCTGGACAGGACTATGGCTACACCTTC. It yields the protein CASSRPGQDYGYTF.

V is TRBV4-3 and J is TRBJ1-2; tentatively, D is TRBD1 (5 bases). The CDR3 is 18 residues long. Germline values: CDR1 LGHNA, CDR2 YSLEER. The V and J ends lost 0 bases and 7 bases respectively, with 24 bases between them. The CDR3 is CASSQEGVSGSKSSGYTF. CDR3 DNA sequence: TGCGCCAGCAGCCAAGAGGGGGTTAGTGGGTCTAAATCAAGTGGCTACACCTTC.

This clonotype has only a few counts. This chain joins TRBV19 and TRBJ1-1, with D perhaps matching TRBD1 (6 bases). The germline V and J ends were trimmed by 3 bases and 3 bases, with 8 bases remaining between them. CDR1 and CDR2 from the germline V gene are LNHDA and SQIVND (reference sequence). The CDR3 has 13 residues. CDR3: CASSMKGDTEAFF. DNA for the CDR3: TGTGCCAGTAGTATGAAGGGGGACACTGAAGCTTTCTTT.

There are a few counts of this clonotype. The chain links TRBV6-5 to TRBJ2-7; TRBD1 might be the D (6 bases). The V end lost 6 bases, the J end lost 3 bases, and 12 bases lay between the germline ends. The CDR3 covers 13 residues. Germline CDR1 is MNHEY and CDR2 is SVGAGI. CDR3 in amino acids: CASRQGQNYEQYF. CDR3 nucleotide sequence: TGTGCCAGCAGACAAGGACAGAACTACGAGCAGTACTTC.

This clonotype came up a few times. CDR3 bases: TGCGCCAGCAGTCGGGACAGGGGAGACAATGAGCAGTTCTTC. Translation gives CASSRDRGDNEQFF. The chain has TRBV5-1 and TRBJ2-1; 10 bases agree with TRBD1. This CDR3 has 14 residues. The trim removed 5 bases at V and 5 bases at J, leaving 4 bases unmatched. From germline, CDR1 is SGHRS and CDR2 YFSETQ.

This clonotype was observed a few times. V is TRBV7-6 and J is TRBJ2-3; D is undetermined. CDR1 and CDR2 (germline): SGHVS, FNYEAQ. CDR3 length: 13 residues. Trimming cost V 2 bases and J 6 bases, with 9 bases left between them. CDR3 sequence (DNA): TGTGCCAGCAGCTTATCCAGTTGGGATACGCAGTATTTT. Residues: CASSLSSWDTQYF.

This clonotype was seen at least ten times. The chain recombines TRBV7-2 with TRBJ2-6; perhaps TRBD2 as D (6 bases). The CDR3 loop spans 16 amino acids. Germline lookup yields CDR1 SGHTA and CDR2 FQGNSA. Trimming cost V 1 base and J 2 bases, with 9 bases left between them. The CDR3 is CASSLVGGTGANVLTF. CDR3 DNA sequence: TGTGCCAGCAGCTTAGTGGGGGGAACTGGGGCCAACGTCCTGACTTTC.

V is TRBV9 and J is TRBJ1-6; D remains unclear. This CDR3 is built from 14 residues. From germline, CDR1 is SGDLS and CDR2 YYNGEE. The ends were cut back, 0 bases at V and 5 bases at J, with 6 bases in the middle. CDR3 bases: TGTGCCAGCAGCGTAGAACAGCATAATTCACCCCTCCACTTT. Its protein product is CASSVEQHNSPLHF.

This clonotype was found a few times. This chain connects TRBV13 to TRBJ2-2; TRBD1 matches at 8 bases. The CDR3 length is 15 residues. The V and J ends lost 8 bases and 4 bases, in that order; junction bases with no gene match: 9. The germline gives CDR1 PRHDT, CDR2 FYEKMQ (reference sequence). The CDR3 nucleotides are TGTGCCAGCCTCTGGACAGGGCGGGTCACCGGGGAGCTGTTTTTT. It encodes CASLWTGRVTGELFF.

This clonotype was seen only a few times. The chain employs TRBV11-3 and TRBJ2-1; D is unclear. V lost 1 base and J 4 bases, leaving 8 bases between the germline ends. The CDR3 length is 14 residues. Germline V gene data show CDR1 as SGHNT and CDR2 as YENEEA. CDR3 nucleotide sequence: TGTGCCAGCAGCTTAGGACCGTATTACAATGAGCAGTTCTTC. Residues: CASSLGPYYNEQFF.

The chain combines TRBV14 with TRBJ2-2; possible D gene TRBD2, 5 bases. Germline assignment: CDR1 SGHDN and CDR2 FVKESK. V shed 0 bases and J shed 5 bases, with 13 bases lying between them. The CDR3 covers 16 residues. This CDR3 is CASSQELGPITGELFF. The CDR3 bases are TGTGCCAGCAGCCAAGAACTAGGACCGATAACCGGGGAGCTGTTTTTT.

There are a few counts of this clonotype. The chain employs TRBV5-1 and TRBJ2-1; D gene ambiguous. V lost 5 bases and J 8 bases, leaving 8 bases between the germline ends. Germline V CDR1 and CDR2: SGHRS, YFSETQ. This CDR3 has 11 amino acids. The CDR3 nucleotides read TGCGCCAGCAGGACAAGGGATGAGCAGTTCTTC. The encoded protein is CASRTRDEQFF. The complete variable domain, with remaining parts taken from reference TRBV5-1 and TRBJ2-1, reads KAGVTQTPRYLIKTRGQQVTLSCSPISGHRSVSWYQQTPGQGLQFLFEYFSETQRNKGNFPGRFSGRQFSNSRSEMNVSTLELGDSALYLCASRTRDEQFFGPGTRLTVL.

This clonotype occurred many times. The J gene is TRBJ2-7, the V gene TRBV10-2; 9 bases are a match to TRBD2. Germline V lookup: CDR1 WSHSY, CDR2 SAAADI. The CDR3 contains 13 residues. After removal of 8 bases from V and 3 bases from J, the junction contained 5 bases not matched to a gene. This chain's CDR3 is CASLRGGFYEQYF. CDR3 bases: TGCGCCAGCCTGCGGGGGGGGTTCTACGAGCAGTACTTC.

This clonotype was seen only a few times. The rearrangement uses TRBV23-1 and TRBJ2-1; maybe TRBD2 (6 bases). TRBV23-1 is classed as an ORF, of uncertain function. The CDR3 is 17 amino acids. Deletions cut 0 bases from V and 5 bases from J, with 17 bases between. The CDR3: CASSQSEQQTGDNEQFF. In DNA, the CDR3 is TGCGCCAGCAGTCAATCAGAACAGCAGACGGGGGACAATGAGCAGTTCTTC.